The 8 T cell receptor beta chains below were found in one sample sequenced in a study of metastatic and nonmetastatic thyroid tumors. No treatment had been given to any patient before thyroid surgery. TCRdb re-called the PCR reads via MiXCR. The data hold around 16,000 clones, with around 13% observed a single time. The sample was tumor tissue. Receptor source: a female donor with papillary thyroid cancer or a benign thyroid nodule (not recorded which). Some clones in this sample may be carry-over from other donors' samples.

This clone ranks as medium-sized (0.01 to 0.1%). The V gene is TRBV12-3 or TRBV12-4, the J gene TRBJ2-7; D unclear. The CDR3 runs 15 residues. Trimming cost V 3 bases and J 3 bases, with 15 bases left between them. CDR3 in DNA: TGTGCCAGCAGTTTCTCGGACCGATTCATCTACGAGCAGTACTTC. Residues: CASSFSDRFIYEQYF.

This clone occurred many times. The CDR3: CASSEWAELAGDTQYF. In nucleotides, the CDR3 is TGTGCCAGCAGTGAATGGGCGGAGTTAGCGGGAGATACGCAGTATTTT. V is TRBV6-1 and J is TRBJ2-3; 7 bases map to TRBD2. The CDR3 covers 16 residues. Germline V lookup: CDR1 MNHNS, CDR2 SASEGT. V trimming: 2 bases; J trimming: 5 bases; junction bases outside the gene matches: 10.

This clone appeared many times. The J gene is TRBJ2-2, the V gene TRBV4-2; 7 bases are shared with TRBD2. The germline CDR1 and CDR2 sequences are LGHNA and YNFKEQ. V lost 3 bases to trimming and J lost 4 bases; unmatched junction nucleotides: 2. The CDR3 extends over 14 amino acids. The CDR3 DNA reads as TGTGCCAGCAGCCACCGGGAGGTCACCGGGGAGCTGTTTTTT. Its protein is CASSHREVTGELFF.

By proportion, this clone is medium-sized. This sample also contains other DNA sequences that code for the same CDR3. The chain recombines TRBV2 with TRBJ1-1; D not resolved. Germline values: CDR1 SNHLY, CDR2 FYNNEI. The CDR3 sequence is 14 residues long. V lost 7 bases and J lost 1, with 13 bases in between. CDR3 bases: TGTGCCAGCACCCGAGGGCTTTCGAACACTGAAGCTTTCTTT. This codes for CASTRGLSNTEAFF.

This clone has ten or more counts. The chain carries TRBV6-6 and TRBJ1-2, with 9 bases aligning to TRBD1. CDR1 MNHNY and CDR2 SVGAGI come from the germline V gene (reference sequence). The CDR3 loop spans 16 amino acids. V lost 4 bases and J lost 2; bases outside the gene matches: 8. The CDR3 loop reads CASSSLRTGENYGYTF. Written as DNA, the CDR3 is TGTGCCAGCAGTTCTCTCAGGACAGGGGAGAACTATGGCTACACCTTC.

There are many counts of this clone. Here the CDR3 reads CASRLWGRGTGELFF. The CDR3, as DNA: TGTGCCAGCAGGCTTTGGGGGAGAGGAACCGGGGAGCTGTTTTTT. The gene calls are TRBV27 and TRBJ2-2; D tentatively fits TRBD1 or TRBD2 (5 bases each). CDR3 length equals 15 residues. CDR1 is MNHEY, CDR2 SMNVEV, per germline (reference sequence). With 6 bases removed from V and 5 bases from J, the gap between germline ends came to 16 bases.

The J gene is TRBJ1-6, the V gene TRBV6-5; 8 positions agree with TRBD1. Germline CDR1 and CDR2: MNHEY and SVGAGI. The CDR3 is 14 amino acids. With 4 bases clipped from V and 8 bases from J, the junction kept 4 bases outside the gene matches. CDR3 sequence: CASSFQGADSPLHF. CDR3 nucleotides: TGTGCCAGCAGTTTCCAGGGGGCGGATTCACCCCTCCACTTT.

This clone was counted ten times or more. V usage is TRBV30 and J usage is TRBJ1-2; D perhaps matches TRBD1 (6 bases). V was clipped by 0 bases and J by 1 base, with 18 bases between them. Germline V gene sequence: CDR1 GTSNPN, CDR2 SVGIG (reference sequence). CDR3 length: 17 amino acids. CDR3 region: CAWSVETGRTHNYGYTF. The CDR3, as DNA: TGTGCCTGGAGTGTAGAGACAGGCCGGACCCATAACTATGGCTACACCTTC.